These T cell receptor beta chains were read from a single sample in a study of T cells in Graves' hyperthyroidism and ophthalmopathy. TCRdb independently ran MiXCR on the multiplex PCR reads; one entry per CDR3 protein. The sample lists hundreds of thousands of distinct CDR3 sequences, more than 15% occurring once. The sequenced sample was blood. The source is a woman aged 40 to 50 with Graves' ophthalmopathy. Each CDR3 is given with its conserved first and last residue. D genes are given only for firm matches. Expanded clones are given a class, and other clones once, few, many or no size at all.

CDR3aa	CDR3nt	d_gene	len	abundance	v_gene	j_gene
CASSSVGAGANVLTF	TGTGCCAGCAGCTCCGTGGGTGCAGGGGCCAACGTCCTGACTTTC	.	15	many	TRBV7-9	TRBJ2-6
CASATGELFYGYTF	TGTGCCAGCGCGACAGGCGAACTCTTCTATGGCTACACCTTC	.	14	.	TRBV6-1	TRBJ1-2
CSARTTPASLAVTYEQYF	TGCAGTGCTAGAACAACACCGGCCTCTTTAGCTGTTACCTACGAGCAGTACTTC	.	18	many	TRBV20-1	TRBJ2-7
CSASLSGERPSHNEQFF	TGCAGTGCTAGTCTTTCTGGTGAGCGTCCCTCTCACAATGAGCAGTTCTTC	.	17	many	TRBV20-1	TRBJ2-1
CASSIRTATQYGYTF	TGTGCCAGTAGTATCCGGACGGCAACCCAGTATGGCTACACCTTC	.	15	.	TRBV19	TRBJ1-2
CASSFIGPNSHSIYEQYF	TGTGCCAGCAGTTTTATCGGGCCCAACTCCCACTCAATATACGAGCAGTACTTC	.	18	many	TRBV28	TRBJ2-7
CASSRPGQGMYEQYF	TGTGCCAGCAGTCGACCGGGACAGGGGATGTACGAGCAGTACTTC	TRBD1	15	.	TRBV27	TRBJ2-7
CASSWTGGGTQYF	TGCGCCAGCAGCTGGACAGGGGGCGGTACGCAGTATTTT	TRBD1	13	many	TRBV5-1	TRBJ2-3
CASRPTSVWVTDTQYF	TGTGCCAGCAGGCCGACTAGCGTGTGGGTCACAGATACGCAGTATTTT	TRBD2	16	many	TRBV7-2	TRBJ2-3
CASSSTGLGYTF	TGTGCCAGCAGCTCGACAGGGCTTGGCTACACCTTC	TRBD1	12	many	TRBV11-2	TRBJ1-2
CASSFHTSSYNSPLHF	TGCGCCAGCAGCTTCCACACCAGCTCCTATAATTCACCCCTCCACTTT	.	16	.	TRBV5-1	TRBJ1-6
CASSLGGESAEQYF	TGTGCCAGCAGTTTAGGGGGAGAGTCCGCCGAGCAGTACTTC	.	14	many	TRBV28	TRBJ2-7
CASSGQGLTEAFF	TGCGCCAGCAGCGGACAGGGATTGACTGAAGCTTTCTTT	TRBD1	13	many	TRBV5-1	TRBJ1-1
CASSLIGGYEAFF	TGTGCCAGCAGTCTAATTGGGGGTTATGAAGCTTTCTTT	.	13	few	TRBV27	TRBJ1-1
CASSPAFGTGRQETQYF	TGTGCCAGCAGCCCTGCGTTCGGGACAGGTCGGCAAGAGACCCAGTACTTC	TRBD1	17	many	TRBV5-5	TRBJ2-5
CASSLGRTEAFF	TGTGCCAGCAGCTTGGGACGCACTGAAGCTTTCTTT	.	12	many	TRBV11-2	TRBJ1-1
CATSVKRELPTYEQYF	TGTGCCACCAGTGTGAAGCGGGAGCTCCCAACCTACGAGCAGTACTTC	TRBD2	16	few	TRBV24-1	TRBJ2-7
CASSLSTGASEAFF	TGTGCCAGCAGTTTATCGACAGGGGCTTCCGAAGCTTTCTTT	TRBD1	14	.	TRBV27	TRBJ1-1
CASFRDISSGANVLTF	TGTGCCAGCTTCCGGGACATAAGCTCTGGGGCCAACGTCCTGACTTTC	.	16	.	TRBV12-3/TRBV12-4	TRBJ2-6
CASSLGSNRGATYEQYF	TGCGCCAGCAGCTTGGGGTCAAACAGGGGTGCCACCTACGAGCAGTACTTC	TRBD1	17	many	TRBV5-1	TRBJ2-7
CASRWGLAGEYNEQFF	TGTGCCAGCAGATGGGGACTAGCGGGAGAATACAATGAGCAGTTCTTC	TRBD2	16	.	TRBV2	TRBJ2-1
CASSFLPPVVEAFF	TGTGCCAGCAGTTTCCTACCCCCGGTGGTTGAAGCTTTCTTT	.	14	many	TRBV28	TRBJ1-1
CASSRHGGPSPTGYTF	TGTGCCAGCAGCCGCCATGGAGGCCCGAGCCCCACTGGCTACACCTTC	.	16	many	TRBV12-3/TRBV12-4	TRBJ1-2
CASRTGTYTGELFF	TGTGCCAGCAGGACCGGGACTTACACCGGGGAGCTGTTTTTT	.	14	many	TRBV2	TRBJ2-2
CSANERTHTDTQYF	TGCAGTGCTAACGAGCGAACCCACACAGATACGCAGTATTTT	.	14	.	TRBV20-1	TRBJ2-3